These 20 T cell receptor beta chains originate from one sample sequenced in a study of shared clonotypes between healthy human individuals. CD45RO-negative, CCR7-positively selected cells formed the naive CD8 fraction, excluding terminally differentiated effector memory CD45RA+ cells. Sequencing used immunoSEQ multiplex PCR; TCRdb keeps in-frame clones, though not all of them. The table records over 2,000,000 clones, approximately 92% of them present only once. The sequencing input was naive CD8+ T cells from PBMCs. The receptors here all came from a man younger than 35 in good health. Some clones in this sample may be carry-over from other donors' samples.

The chain recombines TRBV1 with TRBJ2-1; TRBD2 is the table's D call and was not checked against the DNA. TRBV1 is reported as a pseudogene. This CDR3 contains 15 residues. The CDR3 loop is CTSSQPSGGSNEQFF. The CDR3 DNA is TGCACCAGCAGCCAACCTAGTGGCGGGAGCAATGAGCAGTTCTTC.

The rearrangement joins TRBV10-3 to TRBJ2-5; no clear D gene. The CDR3 contains 15 residues. The V and J ends lost 0 bases and 4 bases respectively, with 12 bases between them. Germline-derived CDR1 and CDR2 are ENHRY and SYGVKD. CDR3 residues: CAISESVRLGETQYF. DNA of the CDR3: TGTGCCATCAGTGAGTCAGTTCGCCTCGGAGAGACCCAGTACTTC.

Concerning this clone: The same CDR3 arises from other DNA sequences in this sample as well. The V and J genes are TRBV9 and TRBJ2-3; 7 nucleotides agree with TRBD2. CDR1 is SGDLS, CDR2 YYNGEE, per germline. V lost 0 bases and J lost 3; bases outside the gene matches: 4. The CDR3 consists of 15 residues. CDR3 sequence (DNA): TGTGCCAGCAGCGTAGGCGGGAGAGGTACAGATACGCAGTATTTT. This codes for CASSVGGRGTDTQYF.

Only one count was recorded for this clone. J is TRBJ2-3 and V is TRBV7-3; D not certain. This CDR3 is 14 amino acids long. Between the trimmed V and J ends, which lost 3 bases and 6 bases, there was a span of 13 bases. Germline CDR1 SGHTA, CDR2 FQGTGA. The CDR3 loop is CASSLHPVGDTQYF. CDR3 sequence (DNA): TGTGCCAGCAGCTTGCACCCGGTGGGGGATACGCAGTATTTT.

V gene TRBV19 combines with J gene TRBJ1-5; D may be TRBD1 (6 bases). The germline gives CDR1 LNHDA, CDR2 SQIVND (reference sequence). CDR3 length equals 14 residues. V was shortened by 7 bases and J by 6 bases, with 16 bases between the two germline ends. This CDR3 is CASNDRMGSQPQHF. CDR3 coding DNA: TGTGCCAGTAACGACAGGATGGGGAGTCAGCCCCAGCATTTT.

The CDR3 region is CASSERGRVYEQYF. In DNA, the CDR3 is TGTGCCAGCAGTGAGCGTGGCAGGGTATACGAGCAGTACTTC. V gene TRBV6-1 combines with J gene TRBJ2-7; TRBD1 is a possible D gene (5 bases). V dropped 3 bases and J dropped 4 bases, with 13 bases sitting between them. The CDR3 spans 14 residues. Per germline, CDR1 MNHNS and CDR2 SASEGT.

The V call is TRBV7-8, the J call TRBJ1-5; D remains unclear. The CDR3 extends over 14 amino acids. Looked up from germline, CDR1 is SGHVS and CDR2 is FQNEAQ. Trimming removed 5 bases at V and 7 bases at J, with 15 bases between. CDR3 protein: CASSNSAAGQPQHF. The CDR3 nucleotides are TGTGCCAGCAGCAATTCGGCGGCGGGACAGCCCCAGCATTTT.

The chain joins TRBV6-6 to TRBJ2-7, with D perhaps being TRBD1 or TRBD2 (5 bases each). CDR1 and CDR2 (germline): MNHNY, SVGAGI (reference sequence). Between the trimmed V and J ends, which lost 5 bases and 2 bases, there was a span of 10 bases. This CDR3 is built from 13 residues. Here the CDR3 reads CASSGTSTYEQYF. In DNA form, the CDR3 reads TGTGCCAGCAGTGGGACCTCAACCTACGAGCAGTACTTC.

This rearrangement joins TRBV19 to TRBJ1-1; D not resolved. V lost 5 bases and J 4 bases, leaving 8 bases between the germline ends. Germline-derived CDR1 and CDR2 are LNHDA and SQIVND (reference sequence). CDR3 length: 12 amino acids. The CDR3, as DNA: TGTGCCAGTAGTCTTTATAGCACTGAAGCTTTCTTT. It encodes CASSLYSTEAFF.

The rearrangement links TRBV10-3 to TRBJ1-2, with TRBD1 as a possible D gene (5 bases). There are 14 residues in the CDR3. The germline V and J ends were trimmed by 2 bases and 5 bases, with 12 bases remaining between them. Germline lookup yields CDR1 ENHRY and CDR2 SYGVKD. This chain's CDR3 is CAISEPGPGYGYTF. The CDR3 nucleotides are TGTGCCATCAGTGAGCCAGGGCCTGGGTATGGCTACACCTTC.

The chain uses TRBV27 and TRBJ1-1; D may be TRBD1 (5 bases). The V and J ends lost 1 base and 7 bases respectively, with 13 bases between them. There are 14 residues in the CDR3. In germline, CDR1 is MNHEY, CDR2 SMNVEV (reference sequence). CDR3 DNA: TGTGCCAGCAGTTTATTGGCAGGGTCAAATGAAGCTTTCTTT. This codes for CASSLLAGSNEAFF.

V is TRBV4-1 and J is TRBJ2-3; TRBD2 matches 9 bases. Trimming at V came to 3 bases and at J to 6 bases, leaving 10 bases not matched to a gene. Looked up from germline, CDR1 is MGHRA and CDR2 is YSYEKL. This CDR3 is 16 amino acids long. The CDR3 nucleotides are TGCGCCAGCAGCCAGTCCGGGACTAGCTTACCCGATACGCAGTATTTT. Protein sequence: CASSQSGTSLPDTQYF.

The chain combines TRBV4-1 with TRBJ2-7; D is ambiguous. The length of the CDR3 is 17 residues. Looked up from germline, CDR1 is MGHRA and CDR2 is YSYEKL. V dropped 1 base and J dropped 2 bases, with 18 bases sitting between them. Written as DNA, the CDR3 is TGCGCCAGCAGCCAAGGTCTTCCAGGCCCAAGGACCTACGAGCAGTACTTC. The encoded protein is CASSQGLPGPRTYEQYF.

The rearrangement uses TRBV4-2 and TRBJ2-1; D perhaps matches TRBD2 (7 bases). This CDR3 region has 14 residues. V lost 5 bases to trimming and J lost 4 bases, with 12 bases between them. From germline, CDR1 is LGHNA and CDR2 YNFKEQ. In DNA form, the CDR3 reads TGTGCCAGCAGCAGAGGGGGGGATTACAATGAGCAGTTCTTC. As protein: CASSRGGDYNEQFF.

The V gene is TRBV2, the J gene TRBJ2-1; 12 bases agree with TRBD2. The CDR3 consists of 16 residues. Per the germline V gene, CDR1 is SNHLY and CDR2 is FYNNEI. With 2 bases clipped from V and 9 bases from J, the junction kept 8 bases outside the gene matches. In DNA form, the CDR3 reads TGTGCCAGCAGTGAATGGTCTAGCGGGAGGGCCGTTGAGCAGTTCTTC. Its translation: CASSEWSSGRAVEQFF.

This chain joins TRBV4-1 and TRBJ1-6; D gene ambiguous. CDR3 length: 17 amino acids. V lost 4 bases to trimming and J lost 6 bases, with 19 bases between them. Germline assignment: CDR1 MGHRA and CDR2 YSYEKL. CDR3 DNA: TGCGCCAGCAGCCCTAGTCCGGCCATCTCACTTAATTCACCCCTCCACTTT. This sequence encodes CASSPSPAISLNSPLHF.

The chain joins TRBV4-3 to TRBJ2-7; 9 nucleotides agree with TRBD1. The germline V gene has CDR1 LGHNA and CDR2 YSLEER. This CDR3 spans 19 amino acids. J was trimmed by 7 bases and V by 7 bases; bases with no gene match: 26. CDR3 sequence reads: CASICPRDRVVLLESEQYF. The CDR3 bases are TGCGCCAGCATATGTCCGAGGGACAGGGTGGTTCTCCTCGAATCAGAGCAGTACTTC.

J is TRBJ1-1 and V is TRBV9; D gene uncertain. V dropped 0 bases and J dropped 4 bases, with 13 bases sitting between them. CDR1 and CDR2 (germline): SGDLS, YYNGEE. CDR3 length: 15 residues. The CDR3 reads CASSVEGGRATEAFF. Here the CDR3 DNA reads TGTGCCAGCAGCGTAGAAGGAGGGCGGGCCACTGAAGCTTTCTTT. Drawing the rest from reference TRBV9 and TRBJ1-1, the complete variable domain is DSGVTQTPKHLITATGQRVTLRCSPRSGDLSVYWYQQSLDQGLQFLIQYYNGEERAKGNILERFSAQQFPDLHSELNLSSLELGDSALYFCASSVEGGRATEAFFGQGTRLTVV.

The chain combines TRBV5-5 with TRBJ1-2; TRBD1 matches 9 bases. The CDR3 is made up of 15 amino acids. Germline values: CDR1 SGHKS, CDR2 YYEKEE (reference sequence). Unmatched junction bases numbered 6, after V lost 4 bases and J lost 2 bases. The CDR3 bases are TGTGCCAGCAGCCAATCCGGGACAGGGAACTATGGCTACACCTTC. It yields the protein CASSQSGTGNYGYTF.

As concerns this clone: The sample holds other DNA sequences that translate to the same CDR3. The chain recombines TRBV6-1 with TRBJ1-3, with D maybe TRBD1 (5 bases). Germline CDR1 is MNHNS and CDR2 is SASEGT. This CDR3 comprises 14 residues. Trimming left V 1 base short and J 4 bases short, with 8 bases between. The DNA of the CDR3 is TGTGCCAGCAGTGAAGGGGGGTCCGGAAACACCATATATTTT. Its translation: CASSEGGSGNTIYF.